This T cell receptor beta chain was sequenced in a study of Ad26.COV2.S vaccination and SARS-CoV-2 variants. At the level of the study: Participants got Ad26.COV2.S intramuscularly, once or twice 56 days apart.

The CDR3 is made up of 12 amino acids. CDR1 is SNHLY, CDR2 FYNNEI, per germline. Trimming took 10 bases from V and 7 from J; bases not matched to a gene: 7. Noted treatment: about 20 received Ad26.COV2.S at low or high dose, single or two shots; several received placebo; per-sample allocation not given. All samples were drawn on day 63, counting from the first vaccine or placebo injection. Assay used: immunoSEQ multiplex PCR; TCRdb lists only in-frame clones, some missing. The profile shows about 460,000 clones, nearly 90% of them singletons. The specimen was peripheral blood, collected in a trial of Ad26.COV2.S vaccine versus placebo. The receptor was isolated from a person between 18 and 65 years old who received the Ad26.COV2.S COVID-19 vaccine or a placebo. The chain links TRBV2 to TRBJ1-2; 9 bases line up with TRBD1. CDR3: CATSTGGVGYTF. The CDR3 DNA follows: TGTGCCACCTCGACAGGGGGAGTTGGCTACACCTTC.